A single sample is the source of the 26 T cell receptor beta chains below, sequenced in a study of metastatic and nonmetastatic thyroid tumors (dated by TCRdb to the early 2020s). The method behind the library was PCR. Data came from an Illumina HiSeq 4000. TCRdb reanalyzed the raw reads on its own, using fastp at Q25 for trimming and MiXCR for clone calling, and kept in-frame beta chains. The sample table shows roughly 22,000 clones, and 13% are seen once. The top ten clones comprise around 15% of the sample. Before undergoing thyroid surgery, none of the patients had been given any kind of treatment. The sequencing sample was made of blood. Receptors were obtained from a female donor with papillary thyroid cancer or a benign thyroid nodule (not recorded which). Some clones in this sample may be carry-over from other donors' samples.

By share of the sample, this clone is medium-sized. The CDR3 spells CAFPYKGSPLHF. The CDR3 DNA follows: TGTGCCTTCCCCTATAAGGGGTCACCCCTCCACTTT. The chain joins TRBV27 to TRBJ1-6, with D possibly TRBD1 on 5 matching bases. The CDR3 is 12 amino acids. Germline V lookup: CDR1 MNHEY, CDR2 SMNVEV (reference sequence). Trimming shortened V by 11 bases and J by 10 bases, and 15 bases separated the two germline ends.

There are many counts of this clone. This rearrangement joins TRBV7-2 to TRBJ1-6; the match to TRBD1 covers 9 bases. The CDR3 covers 14 residues. Trimming cost V 4 bases and J 9 bases; bases outside gene matches: 4. The germline gives CDR1 SGHTA, CDR2 FQGNSA. The CDR3 loop is CASSSGQGISPLHF. Here the CDR3 DNA reads TGTGCCAGCAGCTCAGGACAGGGGATTTCACCCCTCCACTTT.

This clone was counted a few times. The chain links TRBV2 to TRBJ1-3, with D tentatively TRBD1 (6 bases). Trimming cost V 9 bases and J 8 bases, with 20 bases left between them. Germline V gene sequence: CDR1 SNHLY, CDR2 FYNNEI. The CDR3 is 14 amino acids. The CDR3 protein is CASVGQTSGDTIYF. The CDR3 coding sequence is TGTGCCAGTGTAGGACAGACCTCTGGGGACACCATATATTTT.

This clone has a count of ten or more. The chain recombines TRBV7-3 with TRBJ1-1; TRBD1 is a possible D gene (5 bases). Germline V CDR1 and CDR2: SGHTA, FQGTGA. The CDR3 is 13 amino acids. Trimming left V 3 bases short and J 4 bases short, with 9 bases between. CDR3 DNA sequence: TGTGCCAGCAGCTTTATCGGGGGCACTGAAGCTTTCTTT. Protein sequence: CASSFIGGTEAFF.

The V call is TRBV6-5, the J call TRBJ2-3; D gene ambiguous. Germline V gene sequence: CDR1 MNHEY, CDR2 SVGAGI. The CDR3 runs 18 residues. Trimming stripped 4 bases from V and 1 base from J, with 21 bases between. The CDR3 region has the DNA TGTGCCAGCAGTTTCTACCCGTTATCCGGCTTCGGCACAGATACGCAGTATTTT. It yields the protein CASSFYPLSGFGTDTQYF.

This clone ranks as medium-sized. This rearrangement joins TRBV6-1 to TRBJ1-2, with D possibly TRBD1 on 5 matching bases. Germline CDR1 MNHNS, CDR2 SASEGT. This CDR3 has 14 amino acids. Trimming cost V 7 bases and J 5 bases, with 17 bases left between them. CDR3 DNA: TGTGCCAGCACTCGGGTGAGAGGGGCTTATGGCTACACCTTC. Translating gives CASTRVRGAYGYTF.

The sample holds many counts of this clone. The chain employs TRBV11-2 and TRBJ2-1; unclear D gene. V was shortened by 5 bases and J by 4 bases, with 6 bases between the two germline ends. The CDR3 is made up of 12 amino acids. Looked up from germline, CDR1 is SGHAT and CDR2 is FQNNGV. CDR3 coding DNA: TGTGCCAGCAGCGAGATATACAATGAGCAGTTCTTC. Its protein is CASSEIYNEQFF.

This clone came up once. This chain connects TRBV18 to TRBJ1-6; the D gene is possibly TRBD1 (5 bases). V lost 6 bases to trimming and J lost 5 bases, with 14 bases between them. This CDR3 has 15 residues. In germline, CDR1 is KGHSH, CDR2 LQKENI. Written as DNA, the CDR3 is TGTGCCAGCTCTGGGACGGGAAATGATAATTCACCCCTCCACTTT. The encoded protein is CASSGTGNDNSPLHF. The full variable domain, completed using reference TRBV18 and TRBJ1-6, is NAGVMQNPRHLVRRRGQEARLRCSPMKGHSHVYWYRQLPEEGLKFMVYLQKENIIDESGMPKERFSAEFPKEGPSILRIQQVVRGDSAAYFCASSGTGNDNSPLHFGNGTRLTVT.

This clone is medium-sized. The chain employs TRBV6-1 and TRBJ2-7; 9 positions agree with TRBD2. Unmatched junction bases numbered 16, after V lost 7 bases and J lost 6 bases. Germline V gene data show CDR1 as MNHNS and CDR2 as SASEGT. This CDR3 is 16 amino acids long. DNA of the CDR3: TGTGCCAGCACCATCCTCCTTAGCGGGAGAGGGGTCGAGCAGTACTTC. This codes for CASTILLSGRGVEQYF.

This clone was counted many times. V and J are TRBV7-2 and TRBJ2-1; 11 positions agree with TRBD2. The CDR3 has 18 residues. V trimming: 0 bases; J trimming: 9 bases; junction bases outside the gene matches: 13. Germline CDR1 is SGHTA and CDR2 is FQGNSA. The CDR3 is CASSLAGPYSGRASEQFF. CDR3 bases: TGTGCCAGCAGCTTAGCGGGACCTTATAGCGGGAGGGCCTCTGAGCAGTTCTTC.

Remarks on this clone: The sample carries other DNA sequences with the same CDR3. The rearrangement links TRBV27 to TRBJ2-5; 7 positions agree with TRBD2. The junction had 13 bases not matched to a gene; V was cut back by 6 bases and J by 3 bases. The germline gives CDR1 MNHEY, CDR2 SMNVEV (reference sequence). The CDR3 contains 16 residues. The CDR3 DNA is TGTGCCAGCAGCCCGTGGACTAGTGGGAGTGAAGAGACCCAGTACTTC. It codes for CASSPWTSGSEETQYF.

This clone was counted ten times or more. The chain uses TRBV2 and TRBJ2-3; weak D call: TRBD2 (6 bases). The germline V gene encodes CDR1 SNHLY and CDR2 FYNNEI. This CDR3 has 15 amino acids. The V gene lost 10 bases and the J gene lost 0 bases, with 17 bases spanning the gap. For the CDR3, the DNA is TGTGCCACAACTGATGGCGGGACTAGCACAGATACGCAGTATTTT. This translates into CATTDGGTSTDTQYF.

V and J are TRBV11-2 and TRBJ1-1; D is undetermined. CDR3 length: 15 residues. Germline V CDR1 and CDR2: SGHAT, FQNNGV. V lost 5 bases to trimming and J lost 0 bases, with 13 bases between them. CDR3 residues: CASSGEVGLNTEAFF. The CDR3 nucleotides read TGTGCCAGCAGCGGGGAGGTGGGGTTGAACACTGAAGCTTTCTTT. The full variable domain, with the rest looked up from reference TRBV11-2 and TRBJ1-1, is EAGVAQSPRYKIIEKRQSVAFWCNPISGHATLYWYQQILGQGPKLLIQFQNNGVVDDSQLPKDRFSAERLKGVDSTLKIQPAKLEDSAVYLCASSGEVGLNTEAFFGQGTRLTVV.

This clone was seen many times. This chain connects TRBV12-3 or TRBV12-4 to TRBJ1-5; no definite D call. The CDR3 is 15 residues long. Trimming pared 3 bases from V and 5 bases from J, leaving 14 bases between. CDR3 sequence (DNA): TGTGCCAGCAGTTTCGCTGGAAACGGCGATCAGCCCCAGCATTTT. It translates to CASSFAGNGDQPQHF.

In its sample, this clone was seen many times. One junction end disagrees with the germline gene, perhaps due to a read error. Other nucleotide sequences from this sample produce the same CDR3. V usage is TRBV9 and J usage is TRBJ1-1, with a weak D call TRBD1 (6 bases). The CDR3 loop spans 16 amino acids. CDR1 is SGDLS and CDR2 is YYNGEE in the germline V gene. This CDR3 reads CASSIDLERGDTEAFF. The CDR3 DNA follows: TGTGCCAGCAGCATAGACCTGGAGCGCGGGGACACTGAGGCTTTCTTT. The variable domain in full, completed from reference TRBV9 and TRBJ1-1, reads DSGVTQTPKHLITATGQRVTLRCSPRSGDLSVYWYQQSLDQGLQFLIQYYNGEERAKGNILERFSAQQFPDLHSELNLSSLELGDSALYFCASSIDLERGDTEAFFGQGTRLTVV.

The chain uses TRBV20-1 and TRBJ1-5; D is unresolved. V was cut by 1 base and J by 4 bases, with 8 bases left in between. This CDR3 is 13 amino acids long. CDR1 and CDR2 from the germline V gene are DFQATT and SNEGSKA (reference sequence). Written as DNA, the CDR3 is TGCAGTGCTAGAGGGAGGGATAATCAGCCCCAGCATTTT. This sequence encodes CSARGRDNQPQHF.

This clone was seen repeatedly, ten times or more. The CDR3 loop is CASSVGQTLYYEQYF. The CDR3 coding sequence is TGTGCCAGCAGTGTGGGACAGACCCTCTACTACGAGCAGTACTTC. The V call is TRBV6-1, the J call TRBJ2-7, with 7 bases fitting TRBD1. CDR3 length equals 15 residues. In germline, CDR1 is MNHNS, CDR2 SASEGT. Trimming removed 4 bases from V and 3 bases from J; junction bases left unmatched: 9.

This clone came up many times. The chain recombines TRBV3-1 with TRBJ2-1; possibly TRBD2 for D (5 bases). The CDR3 is 12 residues long. V dropped 1 base and J dropped 9 bases, with 7 bases sitting between them. From germline, CDR1 is LGHDT and CDR2 YNNKEL (reference sequence). Here the CDR3 DNA reads TGTGCCAGCAGCCAAGTGGGGAGTGAGCAGTTCTTC. As protein: CASSQVGSEQFF.

This clone was recorded at least ten times. This chain connects TRBV27 to TRBJ2-1, with TRBD2 identical over 10 bases. Unmatched junction bases numbered 10, after V lost 5 bases and J lost 6 bases. The CDR3 is made up of 16 amino acids. Per germline, CDR1 MNHEY and CDR2 SMNVEV (reference sequence). The CDR3 sequence: CASSPQGSGRSNEQFF. The CDR3 nucleotides read TGTGCCAGCAGTCCCCAAGGTAGCGGGAGGTCCAATGAGCAGTTCTTC.

This clone was detected many times. J is TRBJ1-2 and V is TRBV6-5, with TRBD1 matching over 11 bases. The CDR3 spans 16 residues. Trimming cost V 3 bases and J 4 bases; bases outside gene matches: 7. Germline loops: CDR1 MNHEY, CDR2 SVGAGI. CDR3 protein: CASSYLRTGGSYGYTF. Written as DNA, the CDR3 is TGTGCCAGCAGTTATCTACGGACAGGGGGCTCCTATGGCTACACCTTC.

In this sample, this clone is medium-sized. The chain joins TRBV6-1 to TRBJ2-2, with 10 bases lining up with TRBD2. Trimming took 7 bases from V and 3 from J; bases not matched to a gene: 2. Looked up from germline, CDR1 is MNHNS and CDR2 is SASEGT. The CDR3 is 14 amino acids. CDR3 sequence reads: CASTSGRDTGELFF. The CDR3 DNA sequence: TGTGCCAGCACTAGCGGGAGAGACACCGGGGAGCTGTTTTTT.

This clone was seen many times. The chain has TRBV5-1 and TRBJ1-2, with 8 bases fitting TRBD1. Germline V gives CDR1 SGHRS, CDR2 YFSETQ. Trimming removed 3 bases from V and 5 bases from J; junction bases left unmatched: 9. The CDR3 loop spans 15 amino acids. The CDR3 loop reads CASSYTSGGSYGYTF. In DNA, the CDR3 is TGCGCCAGCAGCTATACCTCAGGGGGCTCTTATGGCTACACCTTC.

This clone was seen at least ten times. CDR3 sequence reads: CASSDLSSYNEQFF. In DNA form, the CDR3 reads TGCGCCAGCAGTGACTTGAGCTCCTACAATGAGCAGTTCTTC. The rearrangement uses TRBV10-2 and TRBJ2-1, with no clear D. This CDR3 is built from 14 residues. Trimming pared 3 bases from V and 0 bases from J, leaving 6 bases between. The V gene's germline CDR1 is WSHSY and CDR2 SAAADI.

The V gene is TRBV11-2, the J gene TRBJ2-7; perhaps TRBD1 as D (6 bases). Trimming shortened V by 4 bases and J by 2 bases, and 18 bases separated the two germline ends. Looked up from germline, CDR1 is SGHAT and CDR2 is FQNNGV. The CDR3 is made up of 16 amino acids. The CDR3 DNA sequence: TGTGCCAGCAGCTATATCGGGACAATCCTCACCTACGAGCAGTACTTC. This sequence encodes CASSYIGTILTYEQYF.

At least ten counts were recorded for this clone. This sequence joins TRBV19 and TRBJ2-3; D gene unclear. The V and J ends lost 2 bases and 1 base respectively, with 7 bases between them. This CDR3 has 14 residues. Germline CDR1 LNHDA, CDR2 SQIVND (reference sequence). The DNA for the CDR3 is TGTGCCAGTAGTATAATCGGAGGCACAGATACGCAGTATTTT. Translated, it gives CASSIIGGTDTQYF.

This clone was counted at least ten times. The chain has TRBV6-6 and TRBJ2-5, with D maybe TRBD1 (7 bases). CDR3 size: 16 residues. In germline, CDR1 is MNHNY, CDR2 SVGAGI (reference sequence). V lost 0 bases and J 4 bases, leaving 15 bases between the germline ends. The CDR3: CASSYSQGDSAETQYF. In DNA form, the CDR3 reads TGTGCCAGCAGTTACTCTCAGGGGGACTCGGCAGAGACCCAGTACTTC.